One sample yielded the 8 T cell receptor beta chains listed below, sequenced in a study of chemoradiotherapy in HPV16-positive cancers. Method: immunoSEQ multiplex PCR; TCRdb's copy keeps in-frame clones and lacks some. The table has 5,000 to 6,000 clones, 91% seen once; the top ten hold around a fifth. The sequencing here drew on blood, taken from a patient who underwent chemoradiotherapy. These TCRs come from a human donor with HPV-associated anogenital cancer.

The chain is built from TRBV9 and TRBJ2-7; the D is unclear. V lost 4 bases, J lost 4 bases, and 12 bases lay in between. The CDR3 is made up of 13 amino acids. Germline CDR1 SGDLS, CDR2 YYNGEE. DNA for the CDR3: TGTGCCAGCAGCACAAACGAAGATTACGAGCAGTACTTC. Its protein is CASSTNEDYEQYF.

CDR3 nucleotide sequence: TGTGCCAGTAGTATCCCCCCAGCGGGAGGGCACAATGAGCAGTTCTTC. Its translation is CASSIPPAGGHNEQFF. The chain is built from TRBV19 and TRBJ2-1, with 10 bases identical to TRBD2. Trimming at V came to 3 bases and at J to 5 bases, leaving 7 bases not matched to a gene. CDR3 length: 16 amino acids. CDR1 LNHDA and CDR2 SQIVND come from the germline V gene (reference sequence). Drawing the rest from reference TRBV19 and TRBJ2-1, the complete variable domain is DGGITQSPKYLFRKEGQNVTLSCEQNLNHDAMYWYRQDPGQGLRLIYYSQIVNDFQKGDIAEGYSVSREKKESFPLTVTSAQKNPTAFYLCASSIPPAGGHNEQFFGPGTRLTVL.

The chain recombines TRBV4-2 with TRBJ1-5; D unclear. From germline, CDR1 is LGHNA and CDR2 YNFKEQ. V was shortened by 1 base and J by 5 bases, with 9 bases between the two germline ends. The CDR3 length is 14 residues. The CDR3 is CASSQVPGDQPQHF. CDR3 nucleotides: TGTGCCAGCAGCCAAGTTCCAGGCGATCAGCCCCAGCATTTT.

The rearrangement links TRBV7-9 to TRBJ1-5; no clear D. V shed 2 bases and J shed 2 bases, with 10 bases lying between them. This CDR3 has 15 residues. Germline assignment: CDR1 SEHNR and CDR2 FQNEAQ (reference sequence). The CDR3 DNA sequence: TGTGCCAGCAGCTTAAGCGGGGTTGGCAATCAGCCCCAGCATTTT. This codes for CASSLSGVGNQPQHF. Filled out from reference TRBV7-9 and TRBJ1-5, the complete variable domain reads DTGVSQNPRHKITKRGQNVTFRCDPISEHNRLYWYRQTLGQGPEFLTYFQNEAQLEKSRLLSDRFSAERPKGSFSTLEIQRTEQGDSAMYLCASSLSGVGNQPQHFGDGTRLSIL.

This clone is a singleton in its sample. The V gene is TRBV19, the J gene TRBJ2-5; D not certain. CDR3 length equals 12 residues. From germline, CDR1 is LNHDA and CDR2 SQIVND (reference sequence). The ends were cut back, 3 bases at V and 1 base at J, with 3 bases in the middle. In DNA form, the CDR3 reads TGTGCCAGTAGTATGTTCCAAGAGACCCAGTACTTC. Translating it yields CASSMFQETQYF.

The V call is TRBV29-1, the J call TRBJ1-1; D may be TRBD1 (6 bases). CDR3 length: 13 residues. Per the germline V gene, CDR1 is SQVTM and CDR2 is ANQGSEA. V was shortened by 7 bases and J by 2 bases, with 14 bases between the two germline ends. The CDR3 reads CSARGGGNTEAFF. The CDR3 DNA follows: TGCAGCGCCCGGGGAGGGGGTAACACTGAAGCTTTCTTT.

The J gene is TRBJ2-7, the V gene TRBV7-2; 8 bases map to TRBD1. Germline loops: CDR1 SGHTA, CDR2 FQGNSA. This CDR3 has 14 amino acids. V trimming: 7 bases; J trimming: 8 bases; junction bases outside the gene matches: 13. CDR3 sequence: CASNLASQGAKQYF. The CDR3 nucleotides read TGTGCCAGCAACCTAGCCTCCCAGGGGGCTAAGCAGTACTTC.

The chain combines TRBV29-1 with TRBJ1-1; D unresolved. Deletions cut 2 bases from V and 0 bases from J, with 7 bases between. This CDR3 is built from 13 residues. Per the germline V gene, CDR1 is SQVTM and CDR2 is ANQGSEA. CDR3 nucleotides: TGCAGCGTTGAACATTCCATGAACACTGAAGCTTTCTTT. Residues: CSVEHSMNTEAFF.